Below are 28 T cell receptor beta chains sequenced from a single sample in a study of blood T cells in healthy people across ages. A second about 6 to 12 cycle PCR used barcoded and J-beta primers. TCRdb analysed the 5' RACE reads with MiXCR anew, one entry per CDR3 protein. The sample shows around 1,800,000 distinct CDR3 sequences, around 40% of them seen only once. The sample was blood. These receptors all come from a human donor in good health.

The V call is TRBV4-2, the J call TRBJ2-3; no definite D call. CDR1 and CDR2 from the germline V gene are LGHNA and YNFKEQ. The CDR3 is made up of 14 amino acids. V dropped 3 bases and J dropped 2 bases, with 9 bases sitting between them. DNA for the CDR3: TGTGCCAGCAGCCATAGACTTAACACAGATACGCAGTATTTT. Protein sequence: CASSHRLNTDTQYF.

The chain joins TRBV24-1 to TRBJ2-3, with D perhaps TRBD1 (6 bases). CDR1 is KGHDR and CDR2 is SFDVKD in the germline V gene. CDR3 length equals 15 residues. Trimming took off 4 bases at V and 6 bases at J, with 16 bases between the two ends. The CDR3 spells CATSDQGISGDTQYF. The CDR3 DNA sequence: TGTGCCACCAGTGACCAGGGGATCTCTGGGGATACGCAGTATTTT.

On this clonotype itself: One end of the junction varies from germline; a read error may be responsible. J is TRBJ2-1 and V is TRBV6-5, with a weak D call TRBD1 (5 bases). This CDR3 is 14 amino acids long. Germline V gene sequence: CDR1 MNHEY, CDR2 SVGAGI. CDR3 DNA sequence: TGTGCCTGCAGGGTGGTTCCCTCCTACAATGAGCAGTTCTTC. Translating gives CACRVVPSYNEQFF.

Comments on this clonotype: One junction end does not reproduce the germline sequence, and a read error may be involved. V is TRBV29-1 and J is TRBJ2-7; 12 positions match TRBD1. The germline V gene has CDR1 SQVTM and CDR2 ANQGSEA. The CDR3 runs 13 residues. The CDR3 region is CSASGTGGYERYF. The CDR3 DNA sequence: TGCAGCGCTTCCGGGACAGGGGGCTACGAGCGGTACTTC.

The chain joins TRBV29-1 to TRBJ2-3; 13 nucleotides line up with TRBD2. Per the germline V gene, CDR1 is SQVTM and CDR2 is ANQGSEA. The CDR3 has 16 residues. Unmatched junction bases numbered 6, after V lost 3 bases and J lost 3 bases. Here the CDR3 reads CSVDGTSGEPTDTQYF. The DNA for the CDR3 is TGCAGCGTTGACGGGACTAGCGGGGAACCTACAGATACGCAGTATTTT.

Only one count was recorded for this clonotype. The V and J genes are TRBV6-5 and TRBJ1-1, with D uncertain. CDR3 length: 15 residues. Germline assignment: CDR1 MNHEY and CDR2 SVGAGI. Between the trimmed V and J ends, which lost 6 bases and 2 bases, there was a span of 16 bases. The CDR3 loop is CASSQESMRNTEAFF. In DNA form, the CDR3 reads TGTGCCAGCAGCCAAGAGTCTATGAGAAACACTGAAGCTTTCTTT.

This chain connects TRBV4-3 to TRBJ1-2; D is unresolved. This CDR3 is 15 amino acids long. Between the trimmed V and J ends, which lost 1 base and 3 bases, there was a span of 12 bases. CDR1 and CDR2 from the germline V gene are LGHNA and YSLEER. The CDR3 sequence is CASSQGVLQHYGYTF. The CDR3 coding sequence is TGCGCCAGCAGCCAAGGAGTATTACAGCACTATGGCTACACCTTC.

This clonotype was seen a few times. This chain joins TRBV7-2 and TRBJ2-7; possibly TRBD1 for D (6 bases). This CDR3 is built from 17 residues. Germline-derived CDR1 and CDR2 are SGHTA and FQGNSA. V lost 2 bases to trimming and J lost 0 bases, with 17 bases between them. The CDR3 here is CASSLSAQGSFSYEQYF. CDR3 sequence (DNA): TGTGCCAGCAGCTTATCGGCGCAGGGGTCCTTCTCCTACGAGCAGTACTTC.

The CDR3 spells CASSWAGTGFHEQYF. For the CDR3, the DNA is TGTGCCAGCAGCTGGGCCGGGACAGGGTTTCACGAGCAGTACTTC. The chain carries TRBV7-8 and TRBJ2-4; 9 nucleotides align to TRBD1. The DNA end lines up better with TRBJ2-7; the J call may be wrong. In germline, CDR1 is SGHVS, CDR2 FQNEAQ. The CDR3 has 15 residues.

This rearrangement joins TRBV7-2 to TRBJ1-1; the match to TRBD1 covers 7 bases. Germline assignment: CDR1 SGHTA and CDR2 FQGNSA. J was trimmed by 9 bases and V by 1 base; bases with no gene match: 17. The CDR3 is 17 amino acids. The CDR3 nucleotides read TGTGCCAGCAGCTTAGACTCTGTAAGAGGGGGCGCGACGAAAGCTTTCTTT. This gives the protein CASSLDSVRGGATKAFF.

The rearrangement links TRBV5-1 to TRBJ1-2; D unclear. CDR1 and CDR2 from the germline V gene are SGHRS and YFSETQ. This CDR3 is 13 amino acids long. Trimming stripped 4 bases from V and 4 bases from J, with 11 bases between. CDR3 residues: CASSISEVYGYTF. The CDR3 nucleotides read TGCGCCAGCAGCATCTCGGAAGTCTATGGCTACACCTTC.

This clonotype was recorded a few times. The chain combines TRBV15 with TRBJ2-6; D is ambiguous. The germline V gene has CDR1 LNHNV and CDR2 YYDKDF (reference sequence). This CDR3 has 15 residues. With 0 bases removed from V and 1 base from J, the gap between germline ends came to 4 bases. CDR3 region: CATSRDISGANVLTF. The CDR3 DNA reads as TGTGCCACCAGCAGAGATATTTCTGGGGCCAACGTCCTGACTTTC.

This chain connects TRBV2 to TRBJ1-1; D unresolved. In germline, CDR1 is SNHLY, CDR2 FYNNEI. V dropped 6 bases and J dropped 8 bases, with 7 bases sitting between them. The CDR3 totals 10 residues. CDR3 region: CASRGIEAFF. Written as DNA, the CDR3 is TGTGCCAGCAGGGGGATCGAAGCTTTCTTT. The complete variable domain, with remaining parts taken from reference TRBV2 and TRBJ1-1, reads EPEVTQTPSHQVTQMGQEVILRCVPISNHLYFYWYRQILGQKVEFLVSFYNNEISEKSEIFDDQFSVERPDGSNFTLKIRSTKLEDSAMYFCASRGIEAFFGQGTRLTVV.

The CDR3 spells CATSIPGGGEQYF. The CDR3 bases are TGTGCCACCAGCATCCCTGGGGGGGGGGAGCAGTACTTC. The chain combines TRBV15 with TRBJ2-7; TRBD2 matches at 7 bases. Per germline, CDR1 LNHNV and CDR2 YYDKDF (reference sequence). The V and J ends lost 4 bases and 7 bases, in that order; junction bases with no gene match: 7. The CDR3 has 13 amino acids.

J is TRBJ1-2 and V is TRBV2; no firm D call. Trimming took off 4 bases at V and 7 bases at J, with 7 bases between the two ends. The CDR3 is made up of 11 amino acids. Germline V gene sequence: CDR1 SNHLY, CDR2 FYNNEI. CDR3 in DNA: TGTGCCAGCAGTGTTCTTCCTGGCTACACCTTC. It is translated as CASSVLPGYTF.

The gene calls are TRBV20-1 and TRBJ2-3; TRBD1 matches 8 bases. The CDR3 is 18 residues long. Germline V gene lookup returns CDR1 DFQATT and CDR2 SNEGSKA (reference sequence). V was clipped by 8 bases and J by 2 bases; unmatched bases: 21. CDR3 sequence: CSTPGQGGSDITTDTQYF. Here the CDR3 DNA reads TGCAGTACTCCAGGACAGGGAGGTTCAGATATAACCACAGATACGCAGTATTTT.

This clonotype was seen ten or more times. The chain couples TRBV7-6 to TRBJ2-7, with D perhaps TRBD1 (6 bases). Deletions cut 0 bases from V and 1 base from J, with 7 bases between. This CDR3 has 14 amino acids. The germline V gene encodes CDR1 SGHVS and CDR2 FNYEAQ. The CDR3 DNA reads as TGTGCCAGCAGCTTAGCGGACAGATCCTACGAGCAGTACTTC. Translating it yields CASSLADRSYEQYF.

V usage is TRBV5-1 and J usage is TRBJ2-1, with D uncertain. Germline CDR1 SGHRS, CDR2 YFSETQ. CDR3 length equals 15 residues. Between the trimmed V and J ends, which lost 2 bases and 3 bases, there was a span of 12 bases. The CDR3 DNA reads TGCGCCAGCAGCTTAGTGGGGTTTCGCTACAATGAGCAGTTCTTC. As protein: CASSLVGFRYNEQFF.

As regards this clonotype: At one of its ends the junction is not consistent with the germline gene, which may arise from a read error. The chain combines TRBV7-2 with TRBJ2-7; TRBD1 matches 7 bases. Germline CDR1 reads SGHTA; CDR2 reads FQGNSA. CDR3 size: 14 residues. This CDR3 is CAGSSWTGPYEQYF. CDR3 in DNA: TGTGCCGGCAGCTCATGGACAGGACCCTACGAGCAGTACTTC.

The V call is TRBV9, the J call TRBJ2-1; D is perhaps TRBD1 or TRBD2 (6 bases each). The CDR3 totals 15 residues. Germline CDR1 is SGDLS and CDR2 is YYNGEE. Trimming removed 0 bases at V and 3 bases at J, with 10 bases between. In DNA, the CDR3 is TGTGCCAGCAGCGTAGCACAGGGAGGCTACAATGAGCAGTTCTTC. Protein sequence: CASSVAQGGYNEQFF.

This chain uses TRBV29-1 with TRBJ1-2; D not certain. This CDR3 is 14 amino acids long. Trimming removed 3 bases at V and 6 bases at J, with 17 bases between. The germline CDR1 and CDR2 sequences are SQVTM and ANQGSEA. CDR3 in DNA: TGCAGCGTTGAGCTCCCGGGTACGGGTAATGGCTACACCTTC. This translates into CSVELPGTGNGYTF.

V and J are TRBV10-3 and TRBJ2-6, with D possibly being TRBD1 (7 bases). The CDR3 is 17 residues long. Germline V gene data show CDR1 as ENHRY and CDR2 as SYGVKD. V lost 6 bases, J lost 0 bases, and 15 bases lay in between. CDR3 protein: CAIRGGQRNSGANVLTF. The CDR3 DNA is TGTGCCATCAGGGGGGGACAGAGAAACTCTGGGGCCAACGTCCTGACTTTC.

The V and J genes are TRBV7-2 and TRBJ1-5; D unclear. Trimming took 3 bases from V and 1 from J, leaving 7 bases between them. Germline-derived CDR1 and CDR2 are SGHTA and FQGNSA. The CDR3 totals 14 residues. The CDR3 nucleotides are TGTGCCAGCAGCTTCGGTCAAAGCAATCAGCCCCAGCATTTT. Its translation: CASSFGQSNQPQHF.

The rearrangement links TRBV11-1 to TRBJ1-2, with D hard to call. V lost 0 bases and J lost 4, with 6 bases in between. CDR3 length: 13 residues. The V gene's germline CDR1 is SGHAT and CDR2 FQDESV (reference sequence). CDR3 coding DNA: TGTGCCAGCAGCTTAGCCTCAGTCTATGGCTACACCTTC. It is translated as CASSLASVYGYTF.

The gene calls are TRBV27 and TRBJ1-2; D possibly corresponds to TRBD1 (6 bases). CDR3 size: 18 residues. With 5 bases removed from V and 4 bases from J, the gap between germline ends came to 26 bases. CDR1 is MNHEY, CDR2 SMNVEV, per germline (reference sequence). The CDR3 DNA is TGTGCCAGCAGTCCCAGAACACCATCCGTGGGGGCGACCTATGGCTACACCTTC. Amino acids: CASSPRTPSVGATYGYTF.

CDR3 bases: TGTGCCAGCAGTTACGGCTGGAGCGGGGCAGATACGCAGTATTTT. Encoded protein: CASSYGWSGADTQYF. The chain links TRBV6-5 to TRBJ2-3; 7 nucleotides align to TRBD2. CDR3 length equals 15 residues. CDR1 is MNHEY, CDR2 SVGAGI, per germline. V was pared by 2 bases and J by 4 bases, with 6 bases of the junction left unmatched.

This clonotype turned up a few times. Here the CDR3 DNA reads TGCAGTGCTTCCATGCTCAGGGGTCCGAACACTGAAGCTTTCTTT. It codes for CSASMLRGPNTEAFF. The J gene is TRBJ1-1, the V gene TRBV20-1; a possible D gene is TRBD1 (6 bases). The ends were cut back, 5 bases at V and 1 base at J, with 17 bases in the middle. CDR1 is DFQATT and CDR2 is SNEGSKA in the germline V gene (reference sequence). The CDR3 covers 15 residues.

On this clonotype itself: Mismatch with germline at one junction end may stem from a read error. The rearrangement uses TRBV2 and TRBJ2-5, with D perhaps matching TRBD1 (5 bases). Germline V gene lookup returns CDR1 SNHLY and CDR2 FYNNEI. The CDR3 has 20 amino acids. The CDR3 is CDSSEASRTGPTSTQETQYF. The CDR3 DNA reads TGTGACAGCAGTGAAGCATCAAGAACAGGACCCACGAGCACCCAAGAGACCCAGTACTTC.